The text below deals with one T cell receptor beta chain. Among all donors, each was a healthy Caucasian. Addition of a universal primer site occurred through template switching, and cDNA carried unique molecular identifiers. TCRdb used MiXCR to reprocess the 5' RACE reads, holding one entry per CDR3 protein. The table records 500,000 or so distinct CDR3 sequences, 13% to 15% of them present only once. This sample was taken from a study of identical twins. The trim removed 5 bases at V and 5 bases at J, leaving 9 bases unmatched. The CDR3 loop spans 15 amino acids. Germline V gene sequence: CDR1 LGHDT, CDR2 YNNKEL (reference sequence). This sample also appeared in a second study, on yellow fever vaccine responses in identical twins. That paper adds: Convergence reportedly seemed to mark part of the twins' vaccine T cell response, with personalization marking the rest.

The clonotype comes from a young woman in good health. The chain carries TRBV3-1 and TRBJ2-7; 10 bases align to TRBD2. Sequencing input: CD4+ T cells sorted from blood. The DNA for the CDR3 is TGTGCCAGCAGCTTCGCTAGCGGGAGAGCTAACGAGCAGTACTTC. Translated: CASSFASGRANEQYF.